The 10 T cell receptor beta chains below all came from one sample that was sequenced in a study of T-cell memory formation after mild COVID-19. TCRdb ran MiXCR on the 5' RACE reads and lists one entry per CDR3 protein. The table has 140,000 to 150,000 distinct CDR3 sequences, approximately 25% seen once. Sequencing was carried out using PBMCs or a T cell subset sorted from them (not recorded which). The receptors stem from an adult woman who had mild COVID-19 (a few samples of this study predate the infection). Cell type and time point are not known.

The chain is built from TRBV7-9 and TRBJ1-4; D is undetermined. V dropped 5 bases and J dropped 7 bases, with 5 bases sitting between them. The V gene's germline CDR1 is SEHNR and CDR2 FQNEAQ (reference sequence). This CDR3 contains 11 residues. CDR3 nucleotide sequence: TGTGCCAGCAGCCCCCCTGAAAAACTGTTTTTT. It codes for CASSPPEKLFF.

The rearrangement links TRBV7-9 to TRBJ2-3; TRBD1 aligns across 10 bases. Trimming at V came to 5 bases and at J to 1 base, leaving 6 bases not matched to a gene. Germline V gene lookup returns CDR1 SEHNR and CDR2 FQNEAQ (reference sequence). The CDR3 runs 16 residues. The DNA for the CDR3 is TGTGCCAGCAGCCAGCCCGGGACAGGGGGCACAGATACGCAGTATTTT. Translation: CASSQPGTGGTDTQYF.

The chain joins TRBV15 to TRBJ2-1; TRBD2 matches 16 bases. This CDR3 region has 22 residues. After removal of 2 bases from V and 2 bases from J, the junction contained 15 bases not matched to a gene. The germline V gene encodes CDR1 LNHNV and CDR2 YYDKDF (reference sequence). The CDR3 region is CATSRQAKKGLAGGIPYNEQFF. In DNA form, the CDR3 reads TGTGCCACCAGCAGACAAGCTAAGAAGGGACTAGCGGGAGGGATACCCTACAATGAGCAGTTCTTC.

This clonotype has just a few counts. The gene calls are TRBV5-1 and TRBJ2-1, with a tentative D call TRBD1 (5 bases). The CDR3 runs 13 residues. The ends were cut back, 3 bases at V and 4 bases at J, with 8 bases in the middle. Germline V gives CDR1 SGHRS, CDR2 YFSETQ. The CDR3 spells CASSWQGYNEQFF. CDR3 nucleotides: TGCGCCAGCAGCTGGCAGGGTTACAATGAGCAGTTCTTC.

This chain connects TRBV6-5 to TRBJ2-3; 10 bases align to TRBD2. The CDR3 runs 17 residues. Germline lookup yields CDR1 MNHEY and CDR2 SVGAGI. J lost 4 bases, V lost 2 bases, and 9 bases had no gene match. The CDR3 bases are TGTGCCAGCAGTTACAAGAAGCGGGGGGGCAGAGCAGATACGCAGTATTTT. Its protein is CASSYKKRGGRADTQYF.

The genes are TRBV14 and TRBJ1-1; a possible D gene is TRBD1 (5 bases). The CDR3 covers 14 residues. V was clipped by 2 bases and J by 0 bases, with 7 bases between them. Germline CDR1 is SGHDN and CDR2 is FVKESK. DNA of the CDR3: TGTGCCAGCAGCCAATGGGGCGTGAACACTGAAGCTTTCTTT. Protein sequence: CASSQWGVNTEAFF.

This chain links TRBV6-5 with TRBJ1-1; D is unclear. Germline values: CDR1 MNHEY, CDR2 SVGAGI. The germline V and J ends were trimmed by 2 bases and 1 base, with 8 bases remaining between them. The CDR3 has 14 residues. In DNA form, the CDR3 reads TGTGCCAGCAGTTACGCGTTGGGGAACACTGAAGCTTTCTTT. Residues: CASSYALGNTEAFF.

This chain joins TRBV11-2 and TRBJ2-5; unclear D gene. The germline V gene has CDR1 SGHAT and CDR2 FQNNGV. This CDR3 spans 13 amino acids. The V and J ends lost 3 bases and 2 bases respectively, with 7 bases between them. The CDR3 coding sequence is TGTGCCAGCAGCTTCGAGATTCAAGAGACCCAGTACTTC. Encoded protein: CASSFEIQETQYF. Full variable domain (remainder filled in from reference TRBV11-2 and TRBJ2-5): EAGVAQSPRYKIIEKRQSVAFWCNPISGHATLYWYQQILGQGPKLLIQFQNNGVVDDSQLPKDRFSAERLKGVDSTLKIQPAKLEDSAVYLCASSFEIQETQYFGPGTRLLVL.

This clonotype was picked up a small number of times. This rearrangement joins TRBV7-6 to TRBJ2-1; 12 bases fit TRBD1. Germline V gene lookup returns CDR1 SGHVS and CDR2 FNYEAQ. This CDR3 comprises 15 residues. Unmatched junction bases numbered 6, after V lost 5 bases and J lost 7 bases. Here the CDR3 DNA reads TGTGCCAGCAGCCGGGACAGGGGGCTCAGGAATGAGCAGTTCTTC. Amino acid sequence: CASSRDRGLRNEQFF. The full variable domain, in which reference TRBV7-6 and TRBJ2-1 provide the parts outside the CDR3, is GAGVSQSPRYKVTKRGQDVALRCDPISGHVSLYWYRQALGQGPEFLTYFNYEAQQDKSGLPNDRFSAERPEGSISTLTIQRTEQRDSAMYRCASSRDRGLRNEQFFGPGTRLTVL.

Only a few counts were recorded for this clonotype. The chain uses TRBV9 and TRBJ2-3, with 8 bases lining up with TRBD2. The CDR3 has 18 residues. Trimming removed 0 bases from V and 5 bases from J; junction bases left unmatched: 14. Germline V gene lookup returns CDR1 SGDLS and CDR2 YYNGEE. CDR3 bases: TGTGCCAGCAGCGTAGTAAGTGGGAGTAGCGGGACGCGAGATACGCAGTATTTT. This translates into CASSVVSGSSGTRDTQYF. Filled out from reference TRBV9 and TRBJ2-3, the complete variable domain reads DSGVTQTPKHLITATGQRVTLRCSPRSGDLSVYWYQQSLDQGLQFLIQYYNGEERAKGNILERFSAQQFPDLHSELNLSSLELGDSALYFCASSVVSGSSGTRDTQYFGPGTRLTVL.